Following are 2 T cell receptor beta chains from one sample sequenced in a study of T cells in women clearing cervical HPV infection (dated by TCRdb to between 2018 and 2020). The method behind the library was the immunoSEQ multiplex PCR assay. In its TCRdb copy, this immuneACCESS table keeps in-frame sequences only and misses some clones. Where compared with another copy, unresolved V genes explain less than half of these, and the others have no known cause. The sample's table covers more than 30,000 clones. The ten top clones hold about 1.8% of the sample. The material sequenced was blood buffy coat. Every receptor here comes from a woman aged 18-70 years with a cervical HPV16 infection that either progressed to CIN3+ or cleared (not recorded which).

The part of the CDR3 DNA that was read is TGTGCCAGCAGCCTGGACAGTTTCGGCCCC. This sequence encodes CASSLDSFGP. The entire CDR3 protein reads CASSLDSFGPLHF. The chain is built from TRBV7-9 and TRBJ1-6; tentative D call: TRBD1 (6 bases). The read gets to within 3 residues of the CDR3 end, and the germline J gene fills in the rest. In germline, CDR1 is SEHNR, CDR2 FQNEAQ (reference sequence). The CDR3 consists of 13 residues.

Turning to this clone: The read gets to within 3 residues of the CDR3 end, and the germline J gene fills in the rest. This chain connects TRBV28 to TRBJ2-5; either TRBD1 or TRBD2 may supply D (7 bases each). Trimming pared 6 bases from V and 3 bases from J, leaving 20 bases between. The CDR3 has 16 amino acids. Germline CDR1 is MDHEN and CDR2 is SYDVKM. CDR3 loop: CASSPLGGGQKETQYF. The covered CDR3 bases are TGTGCCAGCAGCCCCCTGGGAGGGGGACAGAAAGAGACC.